Listed here are 32 T cell receptor beta chains from one sample, sequenced in a study of blood T cell repertoires in COVID-19. Libraries were prepared by immunoSEQ multiplex PCR; TCRdb keeps only in-frame clonotypes and omits some of them. The data show roughly 200,000 clones, around 89% seen once. Sequencing used peripheral blood. Receptors were obtained from a woman in her 30s with acute or convalescent COVID-19.

The chain carries TRBV10-3 and TRBJ2-1; 8 nucleotides line up with TRBD2. The CDR3 is 14 residues long. Germline V lookup: CDR1 ENHRY, CDR2 SYGVKD. Trimming removed 6 bases from V and 7 bases from J; junction bases left unmatched: 8. The CDR3 is CAIRHGREANEQFF. The CDR3 DNA sequence: TGTGCCATCAGGCATGGGCGGGAGGCGAATGAGCAGTTCTTC.

This clone was seen only once. The CDR3 DNA follows: TGTGCCAGCAGCCAAGGCAGCGGGTACGACGAGCAGTACTTC. Encoded protein: CASSQGSGYDEQYF. The chain couples TRBV14 to TRBJ2-7; perhaps TRBD2 as D (6 bases). The germline gives CDR1 SGHDN, CDR2 FVKESK. The V end lost 1 base, the J end lost 5 bases, and 12 bases lay between the germline ends. The CDR3 consists of 14 residues.

The gene calls are TRBV6-2 or TRBV6-3 and TRBJ2-7, with 9 bases that match TRBD2. Looked up from germline, CDR1 is MNHEY and CDR2 is SVGEGT. The J segment lost 6 bases and the V segment lost 2 bases, leaving 14 bases of the junction unmatched. The CDR3 contains 17 residues. The CDR3 reads CASSYLTSGPMSSEQYF. DNA for the CDR3: TGTGCCAGCAGTTACCTCACTAGCGGGCCTATGTCGAGCGAGCAGTACTTC.

The rearrangement links TRBV2 to TRBJ1-1; no clear D. The CDR3 has 15 residues. V dropped 4 bases and J dropped 1 base, with 13 bases sitting between them. Looked up from germline, CDR1 is SNHLY and CDR2 is FYNNEI. This CDR3 is CASSVGRPGNTEAFF. As DNA, the CDR3 is TGTGCCAGCAGTGTGGGCAGGCCTGGGAACACTGAAGCTTTCTTT.

The chain has TRBV10-1 and TRBJ2-7, with a tentative D call TRBD2 (6 bases). Trimming left V 4 bases short and J 0 bases short, with 13 bases between. The CDR3 spans 15 residues. Germline CDR1 is WNHNN and CDR2 is SYGVQD (reference sequence). DNA for the CDR3: TGCGCCAGCAGTGCGACGGGAGCACCCTCCTACGAGCAGTACTTC. Protein sequence: CASSATGAPSYEQYF.

This chain connects TRBV6-5 to TRBJ1-5; D is undetermined. Germline V gene data show CDR1 as MNHEY and CDR2 as SVGAGI. Trimming pared 8 bases from V and 9 bases from J, leaving 14 bases between. The CDR3 contains 12 residues. In nucleotides, the CDR3 is TGTGCCAGCGGGAGCACCGTGGGGCCCCAGCATTTT. Protein: CASGSTVGPQHF.

The chain is built from TRBV29-1 and TRBJ2-5, with 8 bases lining up with TRBD1. The J segment lost 4 bases and the V segment lost 7 bases, leaving 8 bases of the junction unmatched. The CDR3 has 13 amino acids. Looked up from germline, CDR1 is SQVTM and CDR2 is ANQGSEA. The CDR3 DNA sequence: TGCAGCGCCACCAGGGGGCTCGGAGAGACCCAGTACTTC. Protein sequence: CSATRGLGETQYF.

The chain is built from TRBV27 and TRBJ2-4; a possible D gene is TRBD2 (5 bases). V lost 10 bases and J lost 7, with 11 bases in between. The germline CDR1 and CDR2 sequences are MNHEY and SMNVEV (reference sequence). The CDR3 has 11 amino acids. CDR3 DNA: TGTGCCACCGGAGGTCTCAACATTCAGTACTTC. Encoded protein: CATGGLNIQYF.

The CDR3 loop is CASSVRTSSNQPQHF. The CDR3 bases are TGTGCCAGCAGCGTAAGGACTTCTAGCAATCAGCCCCAGCATTTT. The chain employs TRBV9 and TRBJ1-5; the D is unclear. CDR1 and CDR2 from the germline V gene are SGDLS and YYNGEE. The CDR3 is made up of 15 amino acids. The ends were cut back, 1 base at V and 0 bases at J, with 8 bases in the middle.

The chain has TRBV7-8 and TRBJ2-3; perhaps TRBD1 as D (6 bases). The CDR3 runs to 15 residues. Germline CDR1 and CDR2: SGHVS and FQNEAQ. V was shortened by 4 bases and J by 2 bases, with 13 bases between the two germline ends. CDR3 residues: CASSSGQTYTDTQYF. The CDR3 coding sequence is TGTGCCAGCAGCTCCGGACAGACCTACACAGATACGCAGTATTTT.

In this sample, this clone turned up once. The chain uses TRBV11-3 and TRBJ1-5; TRBD1 is a possible D gene (5 bases). V lost 8 bases and J 9 bases, leaving 23 bases between the germline ends. This CDR3 spans 15 amino acids. Germline V CDR1 and CDR2: SGHNT, YENEEA. CDR3 coding DNA: TGTGCCAGCGGCTCGCGTCAGTTCGCGGGGCCGCCCCAGCATTTT. Translation gives CASGSRQFAGPPQHF.

The chain employs TRBV18 and TRBJ1-1; 8 bases map to TRBD1. After removal of 6 bases from V and 6 bases from J, the junction contained 12 bases not matched to a gene. Germline CDR1 reads KGHSH; CDR2 reads LQKENI. The CDR3 extends over 15 amino acids. The DNA for the CDR3 is TGTGCCAGCTCGAGCGACAGGGGTCGGACTCCTGAAGCTTTCTTT. Protein product: CASSSDRGRTPEAFF.

The chain uses TRBV28 and TRBJ2-2; maybe TRBD2 (6 bases). This CDR3 region has 14 residues. Per the germline V gene, CDR1 is MDHEN and CDR2 is SYDVKM. Trimming stripped 5 bases from V and 0 bases from J, with 7 bases between. Here the CDR3 reads CASSRGANTGELFF. The CDR3 bases are TGTGCCAGCAGTCGCGGGGCGAACACCGGGGAGCTGTTTTTT.

The chain combines TRBV12-3 or TRBV12-4 with TRBJ2-7; 7 positions match TRBD2. The CDR3 is 13 amino acids. V lost 0 bases to trimming and J lost 7 bases; unmatched junction nucleotides: 3. CDR3 region: CASSLALGREQYF. The CDR3 bases are TGTGCCAGCAGTTTAGCGCTCGGGAGGGAGCAGTACTTC.

This clone has only a few counts. The CDR3 coding sequence is TGTGCCATCAGTGGGACTAGCGGGAGGGCCGGGGAGCTGTTTTTT. It translates to CAISGTSGRAGELFF. The chain is built from TRBV10-3 and TRBJ2-2; 15 nucleotides match TRBD2. The germline V gene has CDR1 ENHRY and CDR2 SYGVKD. V was pared by 4 bases and J by 6 bases, with 0 bases of the junction left unmatched. This CDR3 is 15 amino acids long.

The chain carries TRBV12-3 or TRBV12-4 and TRBJ1-1; D is undetermined. Trimming stripped 8 bases from V and 8 bases from J, with 9 bases between. CDR3 length: 10 residues. CDR3 DNA: TGTGCCAGCGGCCCCGGGGAAGCTTTCTTT. It encodes CASGPGEAFF.

The chain links TRBV5-1 to TRBJ2-1; 9 bases match TRBD2. The V segment lost 6 bases and the J segment 5 bases; nucleotides outside the gene matches: 9. Germline V CDR1 and CDR2: SGHRS, YFSETQ. This CDR3 region has 15 residues. The CDR3 nucleotides read TGCGCCAGCATTCCTTTAGCGGGGGCAGACAATGAGCAGTTCTTC. Protein product: CASIPLAGADNEQFF.

The J gene is TRBJ2-7, the V gene TRBV25-1; TRBD1 is a possible D gene (6 bases). This CDR3 is 15 amino acids long. Deletions cut 4 bases from V and 3 bases from J, with 16 bases between. CDR1 is MGHDK, CDR2 SYGVNS, per germline. For the CDR3, the DNA is TGTGCCAGCAGTGGAACAGGGTCCCGGGTCTACGAGCAGTACTTC. It yields the protein CASSGTGSRVYEQYF.

Notes on this clone: Other DNA variants within this sample encode the same CDR3. The chain employs TRBV18 and TRBJ2-7; 7 positions agree with TRBD1. The CDR3 is 14 amino acids. CDR1 KGHSH and CDR2 LQKENI come from the germline V gene. V trimming: 3 bases; J trimming: 2 bases; junction bases outside the gene matches: 4. CDR3 loop: CASSPGQGAYEQYF. The CDR3 bases are TGTGCCAGCTCACCGGGGCAGGGGGCCTACGAGCAGTACTTC.

This chain uses TRBV3-1 (or the pseudogene TRBV3-2) with TRBJ1-6; TRBD1 might be the D (5 bases). The germline gives CDR1 LGHDT, CDR2 YNNKEL (reference sequence). Deletions cut 2 bases from V and 10 bases from J, with 12 bases between. The CDR3 covers 14 residues. The CDR3 reads CASSQQGGKSPLHF. The CDR3 region has the DNA TGTGCCAGCAGCCAACAGGGTGGTAAATCACCCCTCCACTTT.

This clone has only one observation. The chain combines TRBV30 with TRBJ1-3, with D perhaps TRBD1 (6 bases). Germline-derived CDR1 and CDR2 are GTSNPN and SVGIG (reference sequence). V was pared by 3 bases and J by 5 bases, with 17 bases between. This CDR3 region has 15 residues. The CDR3 bases are TGTGCCTGGAGCACATTGGACAGAGATAGAAACACCATATATTTT. Translated: CAWSTLDRDRNTIYF.

CDR3 sequence reads: CASSLGTDLSWDTQYF. DNA for the CDR3: TGCGCCAGCAGCTTGGGGACAGATTTGTCGTGGGATACGCAGTATTTT. The rearrangement joins TRBV5-1 to TRBJ2-3; D might be TRBD1 (6 bases). The CDR3 extends over 16 amino acids. In germline, CDR1 is SGHRS, CDR2 YFSETQ. The V gene lost 0 bases and the J gene lost 6 bases, with 17 bases spanning the gap.

This sequence joins TRBV5-1 and TRBJ2-3, with 12 bases lining up with TRBD2. This CDR3 has 21 amino acids. J lost 2 bases, V lost 0 bases, and 16 bases had no gene match. The germline V gene has CDR1 SGHRS and CDR2 YFSETQ. CDR3 bases: TGCGCCAGCAGCTTGGCCGGGGGGCGTGTGTCTAGCGGGAGGGCCACAGATACGCAGTATTTT. Its translation is CASSLAGGRVSSGRATDTQYF.

The genes are TRBV7-2 and TRBJ1-1; a possible D gene is TRBD1 (6 bases). The V gene lost 4 bases and the J gene lost 0 bases, with 12 bases spanning the gap. Germline loops: CDR1 SGHTA, CDR2 FQGNSA. The CDR3 length is 15 residues. DNA for the CDR3: TGTGCCAGCAGCTCCCCGGCAGGGGTGAACACTGAAGCTTTCTTT. This codes for CASSSPAGVNTEAFF. Combining the CDR3 with reference TRBV7-2 and TRBJ1-1 gives the whole variable domain GAGVSQSPSNKVTEKGKDVELRCDPISGHTALYWYRQSLGQGLEFLIYFQGNSAPDKSGLPSDRFSAERTGGSVSTLTIQRTQQEDSAVYLCASSSPAGVNTEAFFGQGTRLTVV.

The chain carries TRBV5-1 and TRBJ1-5; a possible D gene is TRBD1 (6 bases). V was pared by 8 bases and J by 5 bases, with 11 bases between. CDR3 length: 12 amino acids. Germline lookup yields CDR1 SGHRS and CDR2 YFSETQ. This CDR3 is CARGTPDQPQHF. In DNA form, the CDR3 reads TGCGCCAGGGGGACACCCGATCAGCCCCAGCATTTT.

V usage is TRBV10-3 and J usage is TRBJ1-1, with TRBD1 matching 7 bases. Germline lookup yields CDR1 ENHRY and CDR2 SYGVKD. Trimming removed 4 bases from V and 7 bases from J; junction bases left unmatched: 0. The CDR3 runs to 11 residues. The CDR3 bases are TGTGCCATCAGTGGGGACAGTGAAGCTTTCTTT. Translation gives CAISGDSEAFF.

This chain links TRBV6-5 with TRBJ2-7; D gene uncertain. The CDR3 is 11 amino acids. CDR1 and CDR2 from the germline V gene are MNHEY and SVGAGI. Trimming pared 4 bases from V and 4 bases from J, leaving 5 bases between. The CDR3 DNA reads TGTGCCAGCAGTTCCCATTACGAGCAGTACTTC. It encodes CASSSHYEQYF.

This clone came up a few times. V and J are TRBV20-1 and TRBJ2-3; D tentatively reads TRBD1 or TRBD2 (5 bases each). Germline V gene sequence: CDR1 DFQATT, CDR2 SNEGSKA (reference sequence). V was shortened by 4 bases and J by 6 bases, with 14 bases between the two germline ends. This CDR3 is built from 13 residues. CDR3 loop: CSAIEGLFDTQYF. DNA of the CDR3: TGCAGTGCTATTGAGGGGCTGTTCGATACGCAGTATTTT.

The chain has TRBV5-4 and TRBJ1-1, with 7 nucleotides matching TRBD1. Germline V gene sequence: CDR1 SGHNT, CDR2 YYREEE (reference sequence). The CDR3 consists of 16 residues. J was trimmed by 1 base and V by 0 bases; bases with no gene match: 6. CDR3 sequence: CASSLGSGTANTEAFF. CDR3 nucleotide sequence: TGTGCCAGCAGCTTGGGGTCCGGGACAGCGAACACTGAAGCTTTCTTT.

This sequence joins TRBV10-3 and TRBJ2-1; D is perhaps TRBD1 (5 bases). The V gene's germline CDR1 is ENHRY and CDR2 SYGVKD. CDR3 length equals 12 residues. The V end was cut by 4 bases, the J end by 6 bases, with 7 bases between. This CDR3 is CAISGDSNEQFF. DNA for the CDR3: TGTGCCATCAGTGGAGACAGCAATGAGCAGTTCTTC.

The chain links TRBV10-1 to TRBJ2-1; 11 bases are a match to TRBD2. J gave up 6 bases and V 10 bases, and 5 bases lay outside the gene matches. Germline lookup yields CDR1 WNHNN and CDR2 SYGVQD (reference sequence). This CDR3 comprises 13 residues. For the CDR3, the DNA is TGCGCCACCGGGACTAGCGGACGCAATGAGCAGTTCTTC. It encodes CATGTSGRNEQFF.

This clone was observed once. The chain recombines TRBV27 with TRBJ1-1, with D unclear. The germline gives CDR1 MNHEY, CDR2 SMNVEV (reference sequence). V lost 7 bases to trimming and J lost 12 bases, with 15 bases between them. This CDR3 has 11 amino acids. CDR3 amino acids: CASNGSRGSFF. The CDR3, as DNA: TGTGCCAGCAACGGTAGCCGAGGGTCTTTCTTT.